This TCR beta chain was sequenced in a study of human T cells and chemical hapten exposure. The CDR3 is 15 residues long. Between the trimmed V and J ends, which lost 3 bases and 1 base, there was a span of 12 bases. This clonotype was observed a few times. Its antigen is not known. Each CDR3 protein is one row after TCRdb ran MiXCR on the RACE reads. The top ten hold around 2.6% of the sample, which has 350,000 to 400,000 distinct CDR3 sequences, approximately 5.1% seen once. Regarding the study as a whole: Since the donors had alopecia, their immune response may not be the same as that of healthy people.

Time point meaning: pre-sensitization, week 0. The treatment was: therapeutic diphenylcyclopropenone sensitization with weekly scalp DPC. The authors extracted total RNA from unfractionated whole blood. This TCR came from a woman between 45 and 65 years old with alopecia areata. Some clones in this sample may be carry-over from other donors' samples. The material was whole blood, obtained in connection with sensitization to the hapten diphenylcyclopropenone (DPC). The chain combines TRBV12-3 or TRBV12-4 with TRBJ1-1; D possibly corresponds to TRBD1 (5 bases). The CDR3 DNA is TGTGCCAGCAGTTTTCGCAGGGCTAAGAACACTGAAGCTTTCTTT. Translated: CASSFRRAKNTEAFF.